A single sample gave rise to the 10 T cell receptor delta chains below, sequenced in a study of γδ T cells in repeated Plasmodium falciparum infection (dated by TCRdb to the early 2020s). Receptor amplification or capture employed multiplex PCR. Instrument used: Illumina MiSeq. TCRdb reprocessed the public reads with the caller CATT; rows with the same DNA were merged afterwards. The sample contains under 60,000 delta-chain clones, 1.6% of them found a single time. The leading ten clones occupy 8.6% of the sample. Vgamma9/Vdelta2+ and Vdelta2-negative gammadelta T cell populations were flow-sorted from peripheral blood mononuclear cells for bulk TCR repertoire analysis. Sequencing used gamma-delta T cells from blood. These receptors originate from a pool of human donors (malaria-infected and uninfected, not separated).

By frequency in the sample, this clone is medium-sized (0.01 to 0.1%). The chain has TRDV1 and TRDJ1, with a tentative D call TRDD3 (5 bases). Trimming cost V 2 bases and J 0 bases, with 22 bases left between them. The CDR3 is made up of 19 amino acids. The germline V gene has CDR1 TSWWSYY and CDR2 QGS. This CDR3 is CALGETWGPSGKYTDKLIF. CDR3 coding DNA: TGTGCTCTTGGGGAAACGTGGGGTCCCTCAGGGAAGTACACCGATAAACTCATCTTT.

About this clone: A far larger clone is only one base removed, so a read error is likely. Distinct nucleotide sequences in the sample also encode this CDR3. The V gene is TRDV2; the J gene was not called; the DNA was not used to check the table's D call, TRDD3. The CDR3 spans 15 residues. The V gene's germline CDR1 is GEAIGNYY and CDR2 EKD. CDR3 sequence: CACDTLIRRTDKLIF. For the CDR3, the DNA is TGTGCCTGTGACACTTTGATACGGAGGACCGATAAGCTCATCTTT.

This clone has ten or more counts. A much more abundant neighbour one base away suggests this may be a read error. The chain has TRDV1 and TRDJ1; 12 bases agree with TRDD3. TCRdb is silent on the J gene; assignment here came from matching the DNA to germline. Germline V gene data show CDR1 as TSWWSYY and CDR2 as QGS. V lost 1 base, J lost 1 base, and 37 bases stayed unmatched. The CDR3 extends over 28 amino acids. For the CDR3, the DNA is TGTGCTCTTGGGGAACGGGGCGAGTCTGCCTTCCCCCCTTCTCGTACTGTCTGGGGGATACGGGGCACCGATAAACTCATCTTT. It is translated as CALGERGESAFPPSRTVWGIRGTDKLIF.

This clone was found a few times. With a much larger clone just one base away, this may be a read error. This chain joins TRDV1 and TRDJ1, with TRDD3 matching over 12 bases. TCRdb records no J gene; here it was assigned by comparing the DNA to germline. V was pared by 0 bases and J by 0 bases, with 29 bases of the junction left unmatched. The germline V gene has CDR1 TSWWSYY and CDR2 QGS. The CDR3 is 26 amino acids. Here the CDR3 reads CALGELSVGLQPSYWGIPPNTDKLIF. As DNA, the CDR3 is TGTGCTCTTGGGGAACTCTCCGTAGGCCTACAGCCCTCTTACTGGGGGATACCTCCAAACACCGATAAACTCATCTTT.

This clone was detected only a few times. TCRdb shows a much larger clone's protein in place of this DNA's translation, and the two differ at residue 7, likely through a read error; the protein shown is translated from the DNA. The chain combines TRDV1 with TRDJ1; TRDD3 aligns across 10 bases. CDR1 and CDR2 (germline): TSWWSYY, QGS. With V trimmed by 2 bases and J by 6 bases, 12 bases remained unmatched. The CDR3 loop spans 17 amino acids. The CDR3 bases are TGTGCTCTTGGGGAAGGAGCGGGGGATACGAATTCGTATAAACTCATCTTT. Its protein product is CALGEGAGDTNSYKLIF.

With respect to this clone: TCRdb shows a much larger clone's protein in place of this DNA's translation, and the two differ at residue 13, likely through a read error; the protein shown is translated from the DNA. With the J gene uncalled, the V gene is TRDV2; TRDD3 is the table's D call and was not checked against the DNA. There are 15 residues in the CDR3. Germline V gene sequence: CDR1 GEAIGNYY, CDR2 EKD. The CDR3 nucleotides read TGTGCCTGTGACAAACTGGGGGACGACACCGATAAACCCATCTTT. Its translation: CACDKLGDDTDKPIF.

By sample share, this clone is medium-sized. Other DNA sequences in the same sample also yield this CDR3. The V and J genes are TRDV1 and TRDJ1; TRDD2 is a possible D gene (5 bases). This CDR3 has 20 residues. V was trimmed by 1 base and J by 0 bases, leaving 24 bases between them. Germline CDR1 TSWWSYY, CDR2 QGS. The chain's CDR3 is CALGEPKGSSPLTDTDKLIF. The CDR3 DNA follows: TGTGCTCTTGGGGAACCCAAAGGCTCTTCCCCCTTAACTGACACCGATAAACTCATCTTT.

This clone turned up a few times. TCRdb has a much larger clone's protein, which differs at residue 5 from the translation of this DNA, likely because of a read error; what is shown is the protein translated from the DNA. The chain couples TRDV1 to TRDJ1, with 8 bases identical to TRDD3. The J gene was not available in TCRdb and was assigned here by matching the DNA to germline segments. V lost 4 bases, J lost 0 bases, and 4 bases stayed unmatched. Per germline, CDR1 TSWWSYY and CDR2 QGS. CDR3 length equals 15 residues. CDR3 in DNA: TGTGCTCTTGGGGGGGTACTGGGGGACACCGATAAACTCATCTTT. Encoded protein: CALGGVLGDTDKLIF.

Concerning this clone: The TCRdb record carries a much larger clone's protein, which differs from this DNA's translation at residue 20; a read error is the likely cause, and the protein listed here is the DNA translation. No J gene was assigned, while the V gene was called as TRDV1; the table's TRDD3 call for D was not verified on the DNA. CDR3 length: 22 amino acids. Germline values: CDR1 TSWWSYY, CDR2 QGS. CDR3 amino acids: CALGELVPLSHGPIQYTDKPIF. The CDR3 coding sequence is TGTGCTCTTGGGGAACTAGTACCGCTTTCTCACGGGCCTATCCAGTACACCGATAAACCCATCTTT.

The chain has TRDV1 and TRDJ1; TRDD3 matches at 9 bases. No J gene was available from TCRdb, and it was assigned here by a germline match of the DNA. CDR3 length: 23 residues. J gave up 0 bases and V 2 bases, and 25 bases lay outside the gene matches. Per germline, CDR1 TSWWSYY and CDR2 QGS. CDR3 region: CALGECPSWHATGGDSYTDKLIF. The CDR3 coding sequence is TGTGCTCTTGGGGAATGCCCTTCCTGGCACGCTACTGGGGGAGACTCTTACACCGATAAACTCATCTTT.